These T cell receptor beta chains were read from a single sample in a study of blood T cell repertoires in COVID-19. The method was immunoSEQ multiplex PCR; TCRdb's version includes in-frame clones alone and lacks a portion of them. The sample yields some 400,000 clones, more than 75% seen once. Sequenced sample: peripheral blood. Receptor source: a human donor in a cohort sampled during active COVID-19. CDR3s include the opening cysteine and the closing phenylalanine or tryptophan. Each record gives: CDR3 protein, CDR3 DNA, clone size, V gene, J gene, D gene. A D gene is named only where the DNA matches it firmly. Rows may omit the clone size; those that give it use once, few, many or a size class.

CASSQVISGRLTGELFF	TGCGCCAGCAGCCAAGTAATAAGCGGGAGGCTAACCGGGGAGCTGTTTTTT	once	TRBV4-1	TRBJ2-2	TRBD2
CASSSKQGAVYEQYF	TGCGCCAGCAGCTCCAAACAGGGGGCAGTCTACGAGCAGTACTTC	.	TRBV5-1	TRBJ2-7	TRBD1
CASSPGYRTNTEAFF	TGTGCCAGCTCACCTGGATACAGGACAAACACTGAAGCTTTCTTT	.	TRBV18	TRBJ1-1	.
CASSVQGGNTEAFF	TGTGCCAGTAGTGTGCAGGGGGGAAACACTGAAGCTTTCTTT	.	TRBV19	TRBJ1-1	TRBD1
CASSPQTGRNGYTF	TGTGCCAGCAGCCCGCAGACAGGGAGGAATGGCTACACCTTC	.	TRBV7-9	TRBJ1-2	TRBD1
CASSMGDSSGTDTQYF	TGTGCCAGTAGTATGGGGGACTCCTCAGGCACAGATACGCAGTATTTT	.	TRBV19	TRBJ2-3	.
CAWIPTSGLYEQYF	TGTGCCTGGATCCCGACTAGCGGACTCTACGAGCAGTACTTC	.	TRBV30	TRBJ2-7	TRBD2
CASSVGHEQFF	TGTGCCAGCAGCGTAGGGCATGAGCAGTTCTTC	few	TRBV9	TRBJ2-1	.
CASSELAGANTGELFF	TGTGCCAGCAGCGAGTTAGCGGGAGCGAACACCGGGGAGCTGTTTTTT	.	TRBV3-1/TRBV3-2	TRBJ2-2	TRBD2
CASSQSPGIHNEQFF	TGCGCCAGCAGTCAATCGCCAGGGATCCACAATGAGCAGTTCTTC	.	TRBV23-1	TRBJ2-1	.
CAWGRGGTEAFF	TGTGCCTGGGGCCGGGGAGGGACCGAAGCTTTCTTT	.	TRBV30	TRBJ1-1	.
CASSLGTAGDSGYTF	TGTGCCAGCTCACTAGGGACGGCTGGGGACTCTGGCTACACCTTC	.	TRBV18	TRBJ1-2	.
CASSGAGASGANVLTF	TGCGCCAGCAGCGGGGCTGGTGCCTCTGGGGCCAACGTCCTGACTTTC	.	TRBV5-1	TRBJ2-6	.
CASSTPSLADITYEQYF	TGTGCCAGCAGCACACCTTCCCTAGCGGATATTACCTACGAGCAGTACTTC	.	TRBV7-2	TRBJ2-7	TRBD2
CASSWGDGSYEQYF	TGTGCCAGCAGTTGGGGGGACGGATCCTACGAGCAGTACTTC	once	TRBV6-5	TRBJ2-7	.
CSVVGHPNTEAFF	TGCAGCGTTGTTGGGCACCCGAACACTGAAGCTTTCTTT	.	TRBV29-1	TRBJ1-1	.
CASKLRTPDYEQYF	TGTGCCAGCAAACTTCGGACACCTGACTACGAGCAGTACTTC	.	TRBV2	TRBJ2-7	.
CASSTGTGGAYNEQFF	TGTGCCAGCAGCACCGGGACAGGGGGCGCCTACAATGAGCAGTTCTTC	once	TRBV27	TRBJ2-1	TRBD1
CASSQVMSLLGNTIYF	TGCGCCAGCAGCCAAGTAATGAGCCTACTAGGAAACACCATATATTTT	.	TRBV4-1	TRBJ1-3	.
CASSYGTQVDSPLHF	TGTGCCAGCAGCTACGGAACTCAGGTGGATTCACCCCTCCACTTT	.	TRBV5-6	TRBJ1-6	.
CASSPSVQGSNEKLFF	TGTGCCAGCAGCCCCTCGGTCCAGGGGTCTAATGAAAAACTGTTTTTT	.	TRBV14	TRBJ1-4	.
CASSAPDRGYQETQYF	TGCGCCAGCAGTGCCCCGGACAGGGGATACCAAGAGACCCAGTACTTC	.	TRBV10-2	TRBJ2-5	TRBD1
CATSRAQQETQYF	TGTGCCACCAGCAGAGCACAGCAAGAGACCCAGTACTTC	.	TRBV15	TRBJ2-5	.
CASSQGLGSGSYEQYF	TGTGCCAGCAGCCAAGGTCTGGGGTCGGGATCCTACGAGCAGTACTTC	few	TRBV3-1/TRBV3-2	TRBJ2-7	.
CASSFRTSARFRDEQFF	TGTGCCAGCAGCTTTAGGACTAGCGCAAGGTTCAGGGATGAGCAGTTCTTC	.	TRBV5-6	TRBJ2-1	TRBD2
CASSYSVQVSYNEQFF	TGTGCCAGCAGTTACTCGGTCCAGGTGTCCTACAATGAGCAGTTCTTC	.	TRBV6-5	TRBJ2-1	.
CASSLRQGVTDTQYF	TGTGCCAGCAGCTTGAGACAGGGTGTGACAGATACGCAGTATTTT	.	TRBV5-4	TRBJ2-3	TRBD1
CASSIDGQAVSVAKNIQYF	TGTGCCAGTAGTATTGATGGGCAGGCCGTGTCGGTAGCCAAAAACATTCAGTACTTC	.	TRBV19	TRBJ2-4	.
CASSLTGRRGEQYF	TGTGCCAGCAGTTTGACCGGGAGGCGGGGCGAGCAGTACTTC	.	TRBV28	TRBJ2-7	TRBD2
CASSLVTQETQYF	TGTGCCAGCAGCCTAGTTACCCAAGAGACCCAGTACTTC	once	TRBV2	TRBJ2-5	.
CASSLTGYYGYTF	TGTGCCAGCAGTTTAACAGGGTACTATGGCTACACCTTC	.	TRBV28	TRBJ1-2	.
CAISDPGQGGEKLFF	TGTGCCATCAGTGATCCGGGACAGGGGGGTGAAAAACTGTTTTTT	.	TRBV10-3	TRBJ1-4	TRBD1
CASSQGSGAKNGYTF	TGTGCCAGCAGCCAAGGTTCAGGGGCCAAGAATGGCTACACCTTC	.	TRBV4-2	TRBJ1-2	.
CASSRPGDRDYEQYF	TGTGCCAGCAGCCGCCCCGGGGACAGGGATTACGAGCAGTACTTC	once	TRBV4-2	TRBJ2-7	TRBD1
CASSPIAGELFF	TGTGCCAGCAGCCCCATTGCCGGGGAGCTGTTTTTT	.	TRBV7-8	TRBJ2-2	.
CAWSVYRGEDTGELFF	TGTGCCTGGAGTGTATACAGGGGAGAGGACACCGGGGAGCTGTTTTTT	.	TRBV30	TRBJ2-2	TRBD1
CASSPGLAGVVGELFF	TGTGCCAGCAGCCCTGGACTAGCGGGAGTTGTCGGGGAGCTGTTTTTT	few	TRBV3-1/TRBV3-2	TRBJ2-2	TRBD2
CASSHREAGSSGEQFF	TGCGCCAGCAGCCACCGCGAGGCTGGGAGTTCTGGTGAGCAGTTCTTC	once	TRBV4-1	TRBJ2-1	.
CASRAQGKNGYTF	TGTGCCAGCAGGGCACAGGGAAAGAATGGCTACACCTTC	.	TRBV6-5	TRBJ1-2	.
CASSPPYSTDTQYF	TGTGCCAGCAGCCCGCCGTACAGTACAGATACGCAGTATTTT	.	TRBV7-8	TRBJ2-3	.
CASSPTGGGQPQHF	TGTGCCAGCAGTCCCACAGGGGGAGGGCAGCCCCAGCATTTT	.	TRBV2	TRBJ1-5	TRBD1
CASTSSGGDTGELFF	TGTGCCAGCACCTCTAGCGGGGGGGACACCGGGGAGCTGTTTTTT	.	TRBV6-5	TRBJ2-2	TRBD2
CASSLGGEVHEQYF	TGCGCCAGCAGCTTGGGCGGAGAGGTCCACGAGCAGTACTTC	.	TRBV5-1	TRBJ2-7	.
CATGQNYNEQFF	TGTGCGACGGGACAGAACTACAATGAGCAGTTCTTC	.	TRBV15	TRBJ2-1	TRBD1
CASSSTLNQPQHF	TGTGCCAGCAGCTCGACTTTGAATCAGCCCCAGCATTTT	.	TRBV11-2	TRBJ1-5	.
CASSRPTSGTQYF	TGTGCCAGCAGCCGCCCGACTAGCGGTACGCAGTATTTT	.	TRBV11-3	TRBJ2-3	TRBD2
CASSISLAGTYEQYF	TGTGCCAGTAGTATCTCTCTAGCGGGGACTTACGAGCAGTACTTC	.	TRBV19	TRBJ2-7	TRBD2
CASSLISNSYEQYF	TGTGCCAGCAGCTTGATCAGTAACTCCTACGAGCAGTACTTC	.	TRBV7-6	TRBJ2-7	.
CASSQPTGAGNTIYF	TGTGCCAGCAGCCAACCGACAGGTGCTGGAAACACCATATATTTT	few	TRBV4-2	TRBJ1-3	.
CATASGSNMETQYF	TGTGCCACCGCTAGCGGGAGTAATATGGAGACCCAGTACTTC	once	TRBV10-3	TRBJ2-5	TRBD2
CAWSVGQGNGYTF	TGTGCCTGGAGTGTAGGGCAGGGGAATGGCTACACCTTC	.	TRBV30	TRBJ1-2	.